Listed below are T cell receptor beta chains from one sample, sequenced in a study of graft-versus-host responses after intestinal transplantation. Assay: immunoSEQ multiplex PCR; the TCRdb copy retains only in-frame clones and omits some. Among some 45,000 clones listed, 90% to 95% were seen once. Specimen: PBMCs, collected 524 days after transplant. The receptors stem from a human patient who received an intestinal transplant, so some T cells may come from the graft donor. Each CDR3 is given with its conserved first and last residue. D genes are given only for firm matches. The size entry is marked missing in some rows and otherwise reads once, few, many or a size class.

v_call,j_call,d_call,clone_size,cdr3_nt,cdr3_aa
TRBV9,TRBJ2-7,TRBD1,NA,TGTGCCAGCAGCGCAGAACCGGACAGGGTCCACGAGCAGTACTTC,CASSAEPDRVHEQYF
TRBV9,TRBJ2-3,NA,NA,TGTGCCAGCAGCGTAATCGCTAGCACAGATACGCAGTATTTT,CASSVIASTDTQYF
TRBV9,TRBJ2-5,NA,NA,TGTGCCAGCAGCGTAGAGGGTGCAGGGAAGGGACCGTACCAAGAGACCCAGTACTTC,CASSVEGAGKGPYQETQYF
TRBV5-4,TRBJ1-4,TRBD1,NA,TGTGCCAGCAGCCTACAGGGGAGCCAGGAAAAACTGTTTTTT,CASSLQGSQEKLFF
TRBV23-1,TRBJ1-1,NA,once,TGCGCCAGCAGTCGTCCCGAAGCTTTCTTT,CASSRPEAFF
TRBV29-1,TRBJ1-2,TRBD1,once,TGCAGCGTTGTGGGCCGGACAGGGGACAATAACTATGGCTACACCTTC,CSVVGRTGDNNYGYTF
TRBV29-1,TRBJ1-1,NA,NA,TGCAGCGTTGTGGGTGTCATGAACACTGAAGCTTTCTTT,CSVVGVMNTEAFF
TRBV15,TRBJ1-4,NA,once,TGTGCCACCAGCAGAGAAGTAGGGATCAATGAAAAACTGTTTTTT,CATSREVGINEKLFF
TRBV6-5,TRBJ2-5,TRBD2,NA,TGTGCCAGCCGATATAGCGGGAGGGGGACCCAGTACTTC,CASRYSGRGTQYF
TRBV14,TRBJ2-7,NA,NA,TGTGCCAGCAGCCAAGAAGGGCGCGAGCAGTACTTC,CASSQEGREQYF
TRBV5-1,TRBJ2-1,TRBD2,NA,TGCGCCAGCAGCTTGGAGCAGCGGGAGAGGGATGAGCAGTTCTTC,CASSLEQRERDEQFF
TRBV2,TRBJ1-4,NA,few,TGTGCCAGCACGGAGGAAGTTGGGAAAAAACTGTTTTTT,CASTEEVGKKLFF
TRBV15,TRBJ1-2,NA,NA,TGTGCCACCAGCAGAGATCGCAGGCCTCGTAGCTACACCTTC,CATSRDRRPRSYTF
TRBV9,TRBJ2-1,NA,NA,TGTGCCAGCAGCGTTTCGCAATTCTCCTACAATGAGCAGTTCTTC,CASSVSQFSYNEQFF
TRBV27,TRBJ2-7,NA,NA,TGTGCCAGCAGTTCTACTGCGGCCTACGAGCAGTACTTC,CASSSTAAYEQYF
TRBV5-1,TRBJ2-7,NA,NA,TGCGCCAGCAGCCAAAGACAGGGAGGGGACGAGCAGTACTTC,CASSQRQGGDEQYF
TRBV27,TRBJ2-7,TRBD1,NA,TGTGCCAGCAGCCGGGACAGGGACTACGAGCAGTACTTC,CASSRDRDYEQYF
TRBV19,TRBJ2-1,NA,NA,TGTGCCAGTAGTACCCTTGCGGGGGCTAAGACTAATGAGCAGTTCTTC,CASSTLAGAKTNEQFF
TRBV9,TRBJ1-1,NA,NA,TGTGCCAGCAGCCTCGGACCCTTCATGAACACTGAAGCTTTCTTT,CASSLGPFMNTEAFF
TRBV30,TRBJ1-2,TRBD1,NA,TGTGCCGGACCGGGACAGGGAGGTTATGGCTACACCTTC,CAGPGQGGYGYTF
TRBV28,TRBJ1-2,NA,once,TGTGCCAGCAGACTCAGGGGCGGCTATGGCTACACCTTC,CASRLRGGYGYTF
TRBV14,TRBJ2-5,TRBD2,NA,TGTGCCAGCAGCCGTCAAAGGTTGGCTAGCGGTTGGGAGACCCAGTACTTC,CASSRQRLASGWETQYF
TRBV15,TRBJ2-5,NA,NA,TGTGCCACCAGCAGAGAGGTAGCTGGTGAGACCCAGTACTTC,CATSREVAGETQYF
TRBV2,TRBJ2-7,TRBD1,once,TGTGCCAGCAGTGATTCTTACAGGGGGCGGTGGGCCTACGAGCAGTACTTC,CASSDSYRGRWAYEQYF
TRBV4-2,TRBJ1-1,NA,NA,TGTGCCAGCAGCCAAGTGCAGGGGAGTGAAGCTTTCTTT,CASSQVQGSEAFF
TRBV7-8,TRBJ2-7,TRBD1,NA,TGTGCCAGCAGCCCGAGGGACAGGGCCTCCTACGAGCAGTACTTC,CASSPRDRASYEQYF
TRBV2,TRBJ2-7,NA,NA,TGTGCCAGCAGTGAAACTCAAGGGGCCTACGAGCAGTACTTC,CASSETQGAYEQYF
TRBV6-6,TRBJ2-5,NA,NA,TGTGCCAGCAGTTACGTCCCTCAAGAGACCCAGTACTTC,CASSYVPQETQYF
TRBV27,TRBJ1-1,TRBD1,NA,TGTGCCAGCAGTGAGGACAGGGGGATGAACACTGAAGCTTTCTTT,CASSEDRGMNTEAFF
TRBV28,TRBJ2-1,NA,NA,TGTGCCAGCAGTTTAGTCCGGAATGAGCAGTTCTTC,CASSLVRNEQFF
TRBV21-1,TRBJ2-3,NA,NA,TGTGCCAGCAGCAAAGTGAAGACTAGTACAGATACGCAGTATTTT,CASSKVKTSTDTQYF
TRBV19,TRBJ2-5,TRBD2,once,TGTGCCAGTAGTATAGATCGAGCGGGAGGGCAAGAGACCCAGTACTTC,CASSIDRAGGQETQYF
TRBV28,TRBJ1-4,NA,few,TGTGCCAGCAGTTTAGGAGGGCCCCTTAATGAAAAACTGTTTTTT,CASSLGGPLNEKLFF
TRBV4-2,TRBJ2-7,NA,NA,TGTGCCAGCAGCCTATTAGTCGGAAATCCCTTCTACGAGCAGTACTTC,CASSLLVGNPFYEQYF
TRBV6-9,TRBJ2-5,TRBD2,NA,TGTGCCAGCAGGAGCGGGAGCCGAGAGACCCAGTACTTC,CASRSGSRETQYF
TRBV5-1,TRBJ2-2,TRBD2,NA,TGCGCCAGTCAAGGGACTAGCGGGCGCGGGGAGCTGTTTTTT,CASQGTSGRGELFF
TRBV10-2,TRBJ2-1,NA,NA,TGCGCCAGCAACCTCGGGGGCCGGTACAATGAGCAGTTCTTC,CASNLGGRYNEQFF
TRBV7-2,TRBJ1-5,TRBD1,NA,TGTGCCAGCAGCTTACCATCTACAGGGGGCCTCCAGCATTTT,CASSLPSTGGLQHF
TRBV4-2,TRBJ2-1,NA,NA,TGTGCCAGCAGCTTGGGACAACCGATTTCCTACAATGAGCAGTTCTTC,CASSLGQPISYNEQFF
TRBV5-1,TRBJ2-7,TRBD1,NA,TGCGCCAGCAGCTCAGGGACAGGGTCCTACGAGCAGTACTTC,CASSSGTGSYEQYF
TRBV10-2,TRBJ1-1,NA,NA,TGCGCCAGCAGTGAACAGGAGGGAGGAAAAGCTTTCTTT,CASSEQEGGKAFF
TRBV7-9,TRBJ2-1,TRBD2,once,TGTGCCAGCAGCTTGGGGACTAGCGGGTACAACAATGAGCAGTTCTTC,CASSLGTSGYNNEQFF
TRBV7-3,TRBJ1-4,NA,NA,TGTGCCAGCAGCTTGGGGGGCGGGGAAAAACTGTTTTTT,CASSLGGGEKLFF
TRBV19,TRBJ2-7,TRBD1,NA,TGTGCCAGTAGTATGGACAGGGACTACGAGCAGTACTTC,CASSMDRDYEQYF
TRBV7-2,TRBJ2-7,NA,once,TGTGCCAGCAGCTTAGAGGTCGGGGACTGGTACGAGCAGTACTTC,CASSLEVGDWYEQYF
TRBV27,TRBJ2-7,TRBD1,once,TGTGCCAGCAGTTTACTGCCCCCGGGACAGGGTGCCTACGAGCAGTACTTC,CASSLLPPGQGAYEQYF
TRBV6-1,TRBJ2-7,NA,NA,TGTGCCAGCAGTGGGATCGGGGGGCATCGCTACGAGCAGTACTTC,CASSGIGGHRYEQYF
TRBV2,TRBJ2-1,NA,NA,TGTGCCAGCAGCAGCGAATACAATGAGCAGTTCTTC,CASSSEYNEQFF
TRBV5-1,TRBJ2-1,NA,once,TGCGCCAGCAGCTTGGTAGGGGTGCCGAACTACAATGAGCAGTTCTTC,CASSLVGVPNYNEQFF
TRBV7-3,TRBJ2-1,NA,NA,TGTGCCAGCAGCTTGGGGGGAGGAAAAAATGAGCAGTTCTTC,CASSLGGGKNEQFF
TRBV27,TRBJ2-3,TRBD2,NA,TGTGCCAGCAGTGCGGGAGCCAGAACAGATACGCAGTATTTT,CASSAGARTDTQYF
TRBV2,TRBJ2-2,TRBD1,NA,TGTGCCAGCCTACAGGGGTCGAACACCGGGGAGCTGTTTTTT,CASLQGSNTGELFF
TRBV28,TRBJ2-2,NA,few,TGTGCCAGCGGTGGGGCAGCCGGGGAGCTGTTTTTT,CASGGAAGELFF
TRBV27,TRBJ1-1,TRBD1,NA,TGTGCCAGCAGTTTACGGGGACAGGGTCAATTGAACACTGAAGCTTTCTTT,CASSLRGQGQLNTEAFF
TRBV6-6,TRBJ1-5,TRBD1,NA,TGTGCCAGCAGTCCCTACAGGGGAAATCAGCCCCAGCATTTT,CASSPYRGNQPQHF
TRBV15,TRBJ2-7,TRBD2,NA,TGTGCCACCAGCAGAGACTCAGGACTAGCGGGCTACGAGCAGTACTTC,CATSRDSGLAGYEQYF